This entry lists 12 T cell receptor beta chains sequenced from one sample in a study of T-cell reconstitution after alpha-beta-depleted transplantation in children. Unique molecular identifiers were incorporated when the TCRbeta library was constructed. In TCRdb, the PCR reads were re-called with MiXCR into one record per CDR3 protein. The sample has 70,000 to 100,000 distinct CDR3 sequences; 12% are singletons. The sample here was PBMCs from the stem cell graft donor, taken from the stem cell graft. All receptors derive from a human donor who donated a stem cell graft to a child with inherited bone marrow failure.

In this sample, this clonotype turned up many times. The rearrangement uses TRBV20-1 and TRBJ2-1; no firm D call. Between the trimmed V and J ends, which lost 5 bases and 8 bases, there was a span of 10 bases. The CDR3 length is 11 residues. Germline V gene lookup returns CDR1 DFQATT and CDR2 SNEGSKA (reference sequence). CDR3 coding DNA: TGCAGTGCTCCTAAGGGATATGAGCAGTTCTTC. Amino acids: CSAPKGYEQFF.

This clonotype was counted ten times or more. V usage is TRBV12-3 or TRBV12-4 and J usage is TRBJ1-1; no definite D call. V lost 8 bases and J lost 1, with 11 bases in between. The CDR3 length is 13 residues. The CDR3, as DNA: TGTGCCAGCTTCTCCGGGAGGAACACTGAAGCTTTCTTT. Residues: CASFSGRNTEAFF.

This clonotype has at least ten counts. The chain is built from TRBV7-2 and TRBJ2-3; 8 bases line up with TRBD2. The CDR3 contains 15 residues. Trimming took 0 bases from V and 7 from J; bases not matched to a gene: 6. Germline assignment: CDR1 SGHTA and CDR2 FQGNSA. In DNA form, the CDR3 reads TGTGCCAGCAGCTTAGCGCGTCTAGCGGGTTATACGCAGTATTTT. As protein: CASSLARLAGYTQYF.

This clonotype was recorded at least ten times. The chain has TRBV28 and TRBJ2-7; D is undetermined. Trimming removed 6 bases at V and 4 bases at J, with 19 bases between. CDR1 MDHEN and CDR2 SYDVKM come from the germline V gene. The CDR3 covers 15 residues. Here the CDR3 DNA reads TGTGCCAGCAGCTATTCCGGGTTTGAAGGATACGAGCAGTACTTC. Translated: CASSYSGFEGYEQYF.

This clonotype has at least ten counts. The rearrangement uses TRBV20-1 and TRBJ1-2; maybe TRBD1 (6 bases). CDR3 length equals 13 residues. Trimming pared 6 bases from V and 2 bases from J, leaving 13 bases between. Looked up from germline, CDR1 is DFQATT and CDR2 is SNEGSKA (reference sequence). The CDR3 DNA follows: TGCAGTGCCGCGGGACAATCCAACTATGGCTACACCTTC. This translates into CSAAGQSNYGYTF.

This clonotype was recorded at least ten times. This chain joins TRBV7-2 and TRBJ2-7; a weak D match, TRBD1 (6 bases). V was cut by 1 base and J by 7 bases, with 8 bases left in between. The CDR3 extends over 12 amino acids. Germline V gives CDR1 SGHTA, CDR2 FQGNSA. CDR3 nucleotide sequence: TGTGCCAGCAGCTTAGTCCAGGGGGAGCAGTACTTC. Protein sequence: CASSLVQGEQYF.

This clonotype was observed at least ten times. V and J are TRBV11-2 and TRBJ1-2; D unresolved. Germline CDR1 SGHAT, CDR2 FQNNGV. V lost 2 bases, J lost 5 bases, and 9 bases lay in between. The CDR3 loop spans 13 amino acids. The CDR3 loop reads CASSLYRGYGYTF. CDR3 coding DNA: TGTGCCAGCAGCTTATATCGCGGGTATGGCTACACCTTC. The complete variable domain, with remaining parts taken from reference TRBV11-2 and TRBJ1-2, reads EAGVAQSPRYKIIEKRQSVAFWCNPISGHATLYWYQQILGQGPKLLIQFQNNGVVDDSQLPKDRFSAERLKGVDSTLKIQPAKLEDSAVYLCASSLYRGYGYTFGSGTRLTVV.

In this sample, this clonotype turned up a few times. Being one base from a much bigger clone, this may be a read error. The chain recombines TRBV7-2 with TRBJ2-5; D is possibly TRBD1 (6 bases). Per the germline V gene, CDR1 is SGHTA and CDR2 is FQGNSA. Trimming removed 6 bases from V and 7 bases from J, with 15 bases in between. This CDR3 spans 13 amino acids. This CDR3 reads CASRDRQRGTQYF. The CDR3 nucleotides read TGTGCCAGCAGGGACAGACAAAGGGGGACCCAGTACTTC.

At least ten counts were recorded for this clonotype. This chain connects TRBV29-1 to TRBJ2-1; D gene ambiguous. Trimming removed 3 bases from V and 8 bases from J, with 8 bases in between. Germline V gene lookup returns CDR1 SQVTM and CDR2 ANQGSEA. The CDR3 covers 11 residues. The CDR3 sequence: CSVEVWDEQFF. The CDR3 bases are TGCAGCGTTGAGGTGTGGGATGAGCAGTTCTTC.

This clonotype was seen repeatedly, ten times or more. This CDR3 reads CASSLDPRGTRPGGLEAFF. The CDR3 bases are TGCGCCAGCAGCTTGGACCCCAGGGGTACCCGCCCGGGAGGTCTTGAAGCTTTCTTT. The V gene is TRBV5-1, the J gene TRBJ1-1; a weak D match, TRBD1 (6 bases). Per the germline V gene, CDR1 is SGHRS and CDR2 is YFSETQ. V dropped 0 bases and J dropped 7 bases, with 28 bases sitting between them. This CDR3 is 19 amino acids long.

This clonotype has ten or more counts. The V gene is TRBV4-2, the J gene TRBJ1-6; D is possibly TRBD1 (5 bases). There are 14 residues in the CDR3. Per the germline V gene, CDR1 is LGHNA and CDR2 is YNFKEQ. Between the trimmed V and J ends, which lost 1 base and 8 bases, there was a span of 9 bases. For the CDR3, the DNA is TGTGCCAGCAGCCAAGCCGGGGGAGATTCACCCCTCCACTTT. As protein: CASSQAGGDSPLHF.

This clonotype was seen many times. The rearrangement uses TRBV9 and TRBJ2-7, with a weak D call TRBD1 (6 bases). Trimming took off 0 bases at V and 2 bases at J, with 9 bases between the two ends. The CDR3 loop spans 14 amino acids. Germline V CDR1 and CDR2: SGDLS, YYNGEE. The CDR3: CASSVVPGAYEQYF. In DNA form, the CDR3 reads TGTGCCAGCAGCGTAGTCCCAGGGGCCTACGAGCAGTACTTC.